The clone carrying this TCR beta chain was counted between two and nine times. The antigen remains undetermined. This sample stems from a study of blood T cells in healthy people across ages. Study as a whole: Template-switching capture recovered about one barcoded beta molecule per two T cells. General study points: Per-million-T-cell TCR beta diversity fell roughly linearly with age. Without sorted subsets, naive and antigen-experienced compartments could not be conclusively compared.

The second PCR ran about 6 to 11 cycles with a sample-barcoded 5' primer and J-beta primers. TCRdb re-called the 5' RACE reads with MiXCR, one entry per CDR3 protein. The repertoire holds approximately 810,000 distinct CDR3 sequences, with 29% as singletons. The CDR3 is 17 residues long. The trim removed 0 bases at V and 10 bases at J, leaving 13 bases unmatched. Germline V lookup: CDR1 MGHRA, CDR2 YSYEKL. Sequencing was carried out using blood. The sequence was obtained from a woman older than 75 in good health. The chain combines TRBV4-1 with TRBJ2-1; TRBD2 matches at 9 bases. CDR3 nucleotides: TGCGCCAGCAGCCAAGAGGCCGGGCGGGGGGGGACCAGGGAGCAGTTCTTC. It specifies CASSQEAGRGGTREQFF.